The source of this TCR beta chain is a study of blood T cell repertoires in COVID-19. Across the study: Sample material is recorded as cDNA or gDNA derived from T cells, B-cell-depleted T cells, or PBMCs.

Enrolled through a virtual design, the participants were between about 18 and 100 years of age and came from about two dozen US areas. The authors' processing: By means of reference gene primer amplification, nucleated cell counts were estimated. The table came from immunoSEQ multiplex PCR; TCRdb's copy has only in-frame clones and leaves some out. V and J calls and clone size are given by that table; D and trimming were obtained from the DNA. This table has 200,000 to 250,000 clones, around 87% appearing once. This sequence originates from a woman between 45 and 65 years old who had recovered from COVID-19. Sequencing used PBMCs or T cells enriched from blood (not recorded which).

CDR3 loop: CASSLSGGAAEAFF. CDR3 DNA sequence: TGTGCCAGCAGCTTAAGTGGAGGGGCGGCTGAAGCTTTCTTT. The chain employs TRBV7-9 and TRBJ1-1, with D perhaps matching TRBD1 (5 bases). Germline CDR1 SEHNR, CDR2 FQNEAQ (reference sequence). The CDR3 runs 14 residues. Between the trimmed V and J ends, which lost 2 bases and 6 bases, there was a span of 13 bases.